This T cell receptor beta chain was identified during a study of cytomegalovirus exposure and HLA in healthy donors. V trimming: 4 bases; J trimming: 0 bases; junction bases outside the gene matches: 7. The CDR3 spans 15 residues. Germline CDR1 SGHKS, CDR2 YYEKEE (reference sequence). The PCR employed 60 Vbeta primers together with 13 Jbeta primers. The data were produced by immunoSEQ multiplex PCR, yet TCRdb's version contains in-frame clones alone and is incomplete. This sample has around 240,000 clones, with 82% found just once. The specimen sequenced was PBMCs. The genes are TRBV5-5 and TRBJ2-7, with 7 nucleotides matching TRBD1. This clonotype was obtained from a woman between 40 and 50 years old in good health and CMV-seropositive. CDR3 DNA: TGTGCCAGCAGCAGCTACAGGGGCCCCTCCTACGAGCAGTACTTC. Amino acid sequence: CASSSYRGPSYEQYF.